The 10 T cell receptor beta chains below were found in one sample sequenced in a study of T cell responses to AZD1222 COVID-19 vaccine. Method: immunoSEQ multiplex PCR; TCRdb's copy keeps in-frame clones and lacks some. Here the sample spans 40,000 to 65,000 clones, approximately 84% being singletons. The source material was peripheral blood, sampled on day 0 of AZD1222 vaccination. All receptors come from an adult in good health.

The V and J genes are TRBV28 and TRBJ1-2; weak D call: TRBD1 (6 bases). From germline, CDR1 is MDHEN and CDR2 SYDVKM. This CDR3 is built from 14 residues. The V end lost 5 bases, the J end lost 4 bases, and 14 bases lay between the germline ends. CDR3 sequence (DNA): TGTGCCAGCAGTCCAGGAGGGGACACCTATGGCTACACCTTC. This gives the protein CASSPGGDTYGYTF.

The genes are TRBV24-1 and TRBJ2-1; 7 positions match TRBD1. Trimming took 6 bases from V and 3 from J; bases not matched to a gene: 10. Germline CDR1 is KGHDR and CDR2 is SFDVKD. This CDR3 has 16 residues. The CDR3 protein is CATSSTGTANYNEQFF. The CDR3 nucleotides are TGTGCCACCAGTTCTACCGGGACAGCTAACTACAATGAGCAGTTCTTC.

The V and J genes are TRBV5-1 and TRBJ1-2; the D is unclear. From germline, CDR1 is SGHRS and CDR2 YFSETQ. The V and J ends lost 0 bases and 1 base respectively, with 10 bases between them. The CDR3 is 15 amino acids. In DNA, the CDR3 is TGCGCCAGCAGCTTGGGTGCGGGAAGTAACTATGGCTACACCTTC. Translating gives CASSLGAGSNYGYTF.

This chain uses TRBV2 with TRBJ1-6; D not resolved. This CDR3 is built from 16 residues. CDR1 is SNHLY, CDR2 FYNNEI, per germline. Deletions cut 4 bases from V and 0 bases from J, with 10 bases between. The CDR3 here is CASSADPSSYNSPLHF. The CDR3 DNA reads as TGTGCCAGCAGTGCCGACCCTAGCTCCTATAATTCACCCCTCCACTTT.

This clone came up once. The chain couples TRBV28 to TRBJ1-4, with 7 positions matching TRBD1. J was trimmed by 4 bases and V by 5 bases; bases with no gene match: 4. The germline gives CDR1 MDHEN, CDR2 SYDVKM. The CDR3 extends over 14 amino acids. CDR3 residues: CASSLDRINEKLFF. The DNA of the CDR3 is TGTGCCAGCAGTCTGGACAGGATTAATGAAAAACTGTTTTTT.

This rearrangement joins TRBV12-3 or TRBV12-4 to TRBJ1-2, with a weak D call TRBD1 (5 bases). The CDR3 is 10 residues long. The ends were cut back, 10 bases at V and 7 bases at J, with 10 bases in the middle. The CDR3 coding sequence is TGTGCCACTTCAGGGTTTGGCTACACCTTC. Its translation is CATSGFGYTF.

This sequence joins TRBV5-4 and TRBJ1-2; D remains unclear. Germline V gene lookup returns CDR1 SGHNT and CDR2 YYREEE (reference sequence). With 0 bases removed from V and 1 base from J, the gap between germline ends came to 7 bases. CDR3 length equals 14 residues. The CDR3 nucleotides are TGTGCCAGCAGCTTGGAGACAAATAACTATGGCTACACCTTC. Residues: CASSLETNNYGYTF.

The chain joins TRBV19 to TRBJ1-5, with D perhaps matching TRBD1 (5 bases). The CDR3 contains 15 residues. V dropped 4 bases and J dropped 3 bases, with 13 bases sitting between them. Germline loops: CDR1 LNHDA, CDR2 SQIVND (reference sequence). For the CDR3, the DNA is TGTGCCAGTAGTAAATCCAGGGAACCCAATCAGCCCCAGCATTTT. Its protein product is CASSKSREPNQPQHF.

The chain is built from TRBV27 and TRBJ2-7; D assignment may be TRBD1 or TRBD2 (6 bases each). Trimming shortened V by 6 bases and J by 0 bases, and 18 bases separated the two germline ends. Germline loops: CDR1 MNHEY, CDR2 SMNVEV (reference sequence). The CDR3 spans 16 residues. In nucleotides, the CDR3 is TGTGCCAGCAGCCCGGAGGGACATCGGAGCTCCTACGAGCAGTACTTC. It is translated as CASSPEGHRSSYEQYF.

The chain has TRBV7-8 and TRBJ2-7; 10 bases line up with TRBD1. CDR1 SGHVS and CDR2 FQNEAQ come from the germline V gene. V was clipped by 5 bases and J by 5 bases; unmatched bases: 12. This CDR3 contains 16 residues. CDR3 bases: TGTGCCAGCAGCGTATTCGATGGGACAGGGGCCCACGAGCAGTACTTC. Its translation is CASSVFDGTGAHEQYF.